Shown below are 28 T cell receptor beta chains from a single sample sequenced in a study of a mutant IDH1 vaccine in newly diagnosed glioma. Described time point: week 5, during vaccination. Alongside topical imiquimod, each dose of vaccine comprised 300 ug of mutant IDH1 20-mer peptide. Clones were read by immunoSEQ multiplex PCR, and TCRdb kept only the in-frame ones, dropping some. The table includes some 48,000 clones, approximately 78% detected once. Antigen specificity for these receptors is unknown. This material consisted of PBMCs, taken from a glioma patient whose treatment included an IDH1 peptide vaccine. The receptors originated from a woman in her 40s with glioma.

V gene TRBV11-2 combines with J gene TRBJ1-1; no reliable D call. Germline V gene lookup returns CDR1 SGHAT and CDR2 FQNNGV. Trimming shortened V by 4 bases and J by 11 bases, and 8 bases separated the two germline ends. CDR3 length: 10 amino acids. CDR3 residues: CASSSGRAFF. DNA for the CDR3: TGTGCCAGCAGCTCCGGGCGGGCTTTCTTT.

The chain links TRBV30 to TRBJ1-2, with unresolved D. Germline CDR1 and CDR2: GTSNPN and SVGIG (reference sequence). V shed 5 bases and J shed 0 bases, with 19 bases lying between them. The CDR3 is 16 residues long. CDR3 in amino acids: CAWGRALQPSNYGYTF. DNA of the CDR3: TGTGCCTGGGGACGAGCCCTCCAGCCATCTAACTATGGCTACACCTTC.

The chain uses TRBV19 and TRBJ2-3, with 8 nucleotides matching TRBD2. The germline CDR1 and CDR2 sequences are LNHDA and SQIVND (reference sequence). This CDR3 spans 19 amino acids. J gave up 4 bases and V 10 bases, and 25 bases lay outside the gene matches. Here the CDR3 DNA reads TGTGCCAAACACCGCTCGGGCCTAGCGGGTTACTTGGGGGCAGATACGCAGTATTTT. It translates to CAKHRSGLAGYLGADTQYF.

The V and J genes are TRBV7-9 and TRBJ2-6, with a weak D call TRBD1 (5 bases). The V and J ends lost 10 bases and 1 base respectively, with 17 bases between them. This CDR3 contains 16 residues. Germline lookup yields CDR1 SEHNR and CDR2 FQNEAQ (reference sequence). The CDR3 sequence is CANTTVSPSGANVLTF. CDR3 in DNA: TGTGCCAACACGACAGTTTCACCTTCTGGGGCCAACGTCCTGACTTTC.

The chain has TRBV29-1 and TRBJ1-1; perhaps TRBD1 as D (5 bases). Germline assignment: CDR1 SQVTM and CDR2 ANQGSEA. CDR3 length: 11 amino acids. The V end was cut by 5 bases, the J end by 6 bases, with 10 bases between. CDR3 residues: CSVRDSAEAFF. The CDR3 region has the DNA TGCAGCGTTAGGGACTCTGCTGAAGCTTTCTTT.

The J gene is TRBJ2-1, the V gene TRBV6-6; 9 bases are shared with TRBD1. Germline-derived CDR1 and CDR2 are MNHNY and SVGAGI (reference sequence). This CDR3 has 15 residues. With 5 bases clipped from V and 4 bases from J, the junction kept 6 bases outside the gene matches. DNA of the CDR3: TGTGCCAGCAGTCTCACAGGGGGCCATTACAATGAGCAGTTCTTC. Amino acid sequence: CASSLTGGHYNEQFF.

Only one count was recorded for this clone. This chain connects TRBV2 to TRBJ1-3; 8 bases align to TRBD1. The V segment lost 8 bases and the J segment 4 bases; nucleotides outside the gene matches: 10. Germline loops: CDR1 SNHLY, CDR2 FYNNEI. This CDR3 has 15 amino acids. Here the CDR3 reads CASSIDRGRGNTIYF. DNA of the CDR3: TGTGCCAGCTCTATTGACAGGGGCCGAGGAAACACCATATATTTT.

CDR3 nucleotides: TGTGCCAGCAGTTTATCTTTGGCATCTGAAGCTTTCTTT. It translates to CASSLSLASEAFF. The chain is built from TRBV27 and TRBJ1-1, with D hard to call. Trimming left V 0 bases short and J 6 bases short, with 8 bases between. The CDR3 sequence is 13 residues long. CDR1 is MNHEY and CDR2 is SMNVEV in the germline V gene (reference sequence).

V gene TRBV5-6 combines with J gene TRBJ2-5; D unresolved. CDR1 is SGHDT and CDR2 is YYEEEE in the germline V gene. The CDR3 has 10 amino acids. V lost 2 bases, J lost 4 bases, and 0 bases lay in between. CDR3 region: CASSLETQYF. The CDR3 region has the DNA TGTGCCAGCAGCTTAGAGACCCAGTACTTC.

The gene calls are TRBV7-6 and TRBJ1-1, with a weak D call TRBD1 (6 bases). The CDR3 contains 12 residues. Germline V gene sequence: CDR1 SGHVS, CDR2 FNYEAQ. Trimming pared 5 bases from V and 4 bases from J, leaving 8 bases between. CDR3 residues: CASSQGGTEAFF. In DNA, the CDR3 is TGTGCCAGCAGCCAAGGGGGCACTGAAGCTTTCTTT.

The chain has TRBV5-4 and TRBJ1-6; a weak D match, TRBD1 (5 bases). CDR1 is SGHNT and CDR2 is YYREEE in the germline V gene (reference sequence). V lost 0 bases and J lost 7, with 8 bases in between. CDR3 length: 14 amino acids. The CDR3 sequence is CASSLVGPNSPLHF. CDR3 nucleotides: TGTGCCAGCAGCTTGGTGGGGCCAAATTCACCCCTCCACTTT.

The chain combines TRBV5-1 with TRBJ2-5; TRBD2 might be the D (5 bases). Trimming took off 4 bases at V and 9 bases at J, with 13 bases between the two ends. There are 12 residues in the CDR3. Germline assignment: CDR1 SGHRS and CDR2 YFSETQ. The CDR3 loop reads CASSVDWEPQYF. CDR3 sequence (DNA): TGCGCCAGCAGCGTTGACTGGGAGCCCCAGTACTTC.

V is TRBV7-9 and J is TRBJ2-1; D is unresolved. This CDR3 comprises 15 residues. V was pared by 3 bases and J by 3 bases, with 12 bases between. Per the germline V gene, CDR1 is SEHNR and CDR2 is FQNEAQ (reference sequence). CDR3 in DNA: TGTGCCAGCAGCTTTTTCGGTGGAAACTACAATGAGCAGTTCTTC. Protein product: CASSFFGGNYNEQFF.

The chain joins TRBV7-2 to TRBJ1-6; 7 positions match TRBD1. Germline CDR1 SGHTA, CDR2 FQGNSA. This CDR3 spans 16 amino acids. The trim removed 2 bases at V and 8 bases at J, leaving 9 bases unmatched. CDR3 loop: CASSLRAGQIYSPLHF. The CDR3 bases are TGTGCCAGCAGCTTAAGAGCGGGACAGATTTATTCACCCCTCCACTTT. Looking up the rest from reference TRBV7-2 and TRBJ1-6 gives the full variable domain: GAGVSQSPSNKVTEKGKDVELRCDPISGHTALYWYRQSLGQGLEFLIYFQGNSAPDKSGLPSDRFSAERTGGSVSTLTIQRTQQEDSAVYLCASSLRAGQIYSPLHFGNGTRLTVT.

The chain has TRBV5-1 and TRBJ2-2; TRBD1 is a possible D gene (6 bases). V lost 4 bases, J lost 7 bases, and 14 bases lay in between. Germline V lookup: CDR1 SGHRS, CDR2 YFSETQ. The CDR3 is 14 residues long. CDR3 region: CASSALQGRGELFF. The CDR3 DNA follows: TGCGCCAGCAGCGCATTACAGGGACGCGGGGAGCTGTTTTTT.

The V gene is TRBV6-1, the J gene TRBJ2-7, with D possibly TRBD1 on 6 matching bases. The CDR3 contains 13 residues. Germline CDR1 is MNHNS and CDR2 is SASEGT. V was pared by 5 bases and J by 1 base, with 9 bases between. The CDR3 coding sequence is TGTGCCAGCAGTCGGACAGAATCCTACGAGCAGTACTTC. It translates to CASSRTESYEQYF.

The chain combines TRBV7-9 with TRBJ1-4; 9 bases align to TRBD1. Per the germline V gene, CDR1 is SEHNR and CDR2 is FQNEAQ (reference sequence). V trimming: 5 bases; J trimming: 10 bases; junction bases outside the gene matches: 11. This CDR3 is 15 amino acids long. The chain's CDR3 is CASSLIRDREGKLFF. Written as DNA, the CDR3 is TGTGCCAGCAGCCTGATCCGGGACAGGGAAGGAAAACTGTTTTTT.

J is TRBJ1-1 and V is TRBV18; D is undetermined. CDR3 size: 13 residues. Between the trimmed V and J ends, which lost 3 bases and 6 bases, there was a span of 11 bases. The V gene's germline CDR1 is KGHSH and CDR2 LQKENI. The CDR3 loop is CASSPVEDAEAFF. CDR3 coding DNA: TGTGCCAGCTCACCGGTAGAGGACGCTGAAGCTTTCTTT.

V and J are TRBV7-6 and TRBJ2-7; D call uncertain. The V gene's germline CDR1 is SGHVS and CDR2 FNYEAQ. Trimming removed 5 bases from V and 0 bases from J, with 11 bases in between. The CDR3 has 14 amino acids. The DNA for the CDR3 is TGTGCCAGCAGCGAAATAAGAAGCTCCTACGAGCAGTACTTC. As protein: CASSEIRSSYEQYF.

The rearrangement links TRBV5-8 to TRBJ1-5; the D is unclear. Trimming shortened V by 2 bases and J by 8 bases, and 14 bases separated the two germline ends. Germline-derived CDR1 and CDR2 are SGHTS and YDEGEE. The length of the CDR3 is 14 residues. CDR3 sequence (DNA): TGTGCCAGCAGCTTAAGGTCACGCTCAAAGCCCCAGCATTTT. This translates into CASSLRSRSKPQHF.

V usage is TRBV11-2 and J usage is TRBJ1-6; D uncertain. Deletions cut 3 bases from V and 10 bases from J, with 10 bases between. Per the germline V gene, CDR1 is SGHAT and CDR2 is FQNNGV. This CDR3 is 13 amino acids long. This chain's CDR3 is CASSLTFDSPLHF. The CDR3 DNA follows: TGTGCCAGCAGCTTGACCTTTGACTCACCCCTCCACTTT.

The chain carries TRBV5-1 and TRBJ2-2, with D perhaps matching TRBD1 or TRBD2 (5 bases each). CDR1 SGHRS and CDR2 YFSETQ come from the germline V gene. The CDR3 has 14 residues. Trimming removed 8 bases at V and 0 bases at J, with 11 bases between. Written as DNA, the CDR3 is TGCGCCAGTCGGGGACGGCCGAACACCGGGGAGCTGTTTTTT. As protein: CASRGRPNTGELFF.

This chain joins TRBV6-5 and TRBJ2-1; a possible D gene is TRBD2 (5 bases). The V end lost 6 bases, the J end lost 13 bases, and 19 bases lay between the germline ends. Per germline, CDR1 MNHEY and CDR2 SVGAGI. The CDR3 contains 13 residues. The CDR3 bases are TGTGCCAGCAGAGAACCTGGGGAGTCCTTACAGTTCTTC. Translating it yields CASREPGESLQFF.

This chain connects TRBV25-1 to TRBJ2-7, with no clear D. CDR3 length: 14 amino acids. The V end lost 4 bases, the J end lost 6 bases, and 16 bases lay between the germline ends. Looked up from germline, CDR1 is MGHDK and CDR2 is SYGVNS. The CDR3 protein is CASSGPPRPSEQYF. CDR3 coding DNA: TGTGCCAGCAGTGGTCCCCCAAGGCCCTCCGAGCAGTACTTC.

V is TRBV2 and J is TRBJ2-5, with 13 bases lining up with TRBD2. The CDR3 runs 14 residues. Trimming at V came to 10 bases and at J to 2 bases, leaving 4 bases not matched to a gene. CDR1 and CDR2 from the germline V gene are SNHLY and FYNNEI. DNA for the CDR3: TGTGCCACTGGGACTAGCGGGGTTCAAGAGACCCAGTACTTC. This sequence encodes CATGTSGVQETQYF.

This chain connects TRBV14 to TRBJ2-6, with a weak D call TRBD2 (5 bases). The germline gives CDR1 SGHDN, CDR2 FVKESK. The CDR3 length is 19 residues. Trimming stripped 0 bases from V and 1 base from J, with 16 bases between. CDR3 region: CASSQDQRTFGSGANVLTF. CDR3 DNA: TGTGCCAGCAGCCAAGATCAGCGGACGTTTGGTTCTGGGGCCAACGTCCTGACTTTC.

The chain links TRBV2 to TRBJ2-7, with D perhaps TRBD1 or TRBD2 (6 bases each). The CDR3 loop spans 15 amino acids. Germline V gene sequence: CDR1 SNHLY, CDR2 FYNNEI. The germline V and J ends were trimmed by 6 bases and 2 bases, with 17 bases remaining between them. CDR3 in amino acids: CASSSFGGQTYEQYF. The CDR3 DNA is TGTGCCAGCAGCTCTTTCGGGGGCCAGACCTACGAGCAGTACTTC.

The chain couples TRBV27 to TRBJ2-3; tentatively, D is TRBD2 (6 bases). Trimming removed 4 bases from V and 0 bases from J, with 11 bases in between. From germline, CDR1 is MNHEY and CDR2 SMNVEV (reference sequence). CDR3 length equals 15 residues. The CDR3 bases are TGTGCCAGCAGTTCCATAGCGGAGAGCACAGATACGCAGTATTTT. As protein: CASSSIAESTDTQYF.